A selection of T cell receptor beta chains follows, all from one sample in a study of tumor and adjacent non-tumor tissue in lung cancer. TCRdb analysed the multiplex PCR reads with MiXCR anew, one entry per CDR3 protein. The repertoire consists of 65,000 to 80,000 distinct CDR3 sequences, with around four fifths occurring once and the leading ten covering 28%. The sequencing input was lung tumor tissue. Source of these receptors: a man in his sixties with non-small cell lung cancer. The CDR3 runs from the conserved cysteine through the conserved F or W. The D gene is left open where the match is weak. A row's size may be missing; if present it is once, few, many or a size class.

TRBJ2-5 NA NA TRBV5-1 TGCGCCAGCAGAGGAGGGTCCCAGTACTTC CASRGGSQYF
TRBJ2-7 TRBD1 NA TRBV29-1 TGTAGTGTGGGGACAGGGGGATACGATCAGTACTTC CSVGTGGYDQYF
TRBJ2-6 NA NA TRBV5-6 TGTGTCAGCAGCTTGAGGAATCTAATCTCTGGGGCCAACGTCCTGACTTTC CVSSLRNLISGANVLTF
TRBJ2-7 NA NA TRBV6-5 TGTGCAAGCAGTTACGAACGGAGCTCCTACGACCAGTACTTT CASSYERSSYDQYF
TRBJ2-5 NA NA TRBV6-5 TGTGCCAGCAGTTACTCGGGCTCCAGTCTAGAGACCCAGTACTTC CASSYSGSSLETQYF
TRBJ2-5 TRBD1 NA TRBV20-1 TGCAGTGCTAACCCTGGGACAGTTCAAGAGACCCAGTACTTC CSANPGTVQETQYF
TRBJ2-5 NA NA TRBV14 TGTGCCAGCAGCCGCTGGAGTAACGGGTGGCAAGAGACCCAGTACTTC CASSRWSNGWQETQYF
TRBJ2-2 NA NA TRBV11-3 TGTGACAGCAGCTCCCCACGGGACGGACGGGGCACAGGGGAGCTGTTTTTT CDSSSPRDGRGTGELFF
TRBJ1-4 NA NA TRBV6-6 TGTGACAGCAGTTCAAGGGACTATGGATTTTTT CDSSSRDYGFF
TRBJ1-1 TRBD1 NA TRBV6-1 TGTGCCAGCGGAGGGATCGGGACAGGGCTCGCCACTAAAGCTTTCTTT CASGGIGTGLATKAFF
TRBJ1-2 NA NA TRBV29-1 TGCAGCGAGAGACGGGGTTACACCTTC CSERRGYTF
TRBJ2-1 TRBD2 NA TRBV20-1 TGCAGTGCCAGAACTGTAGCGGGAGGGCATAATGAGCAGTTCTTC CSARTVAGGHNEQFF
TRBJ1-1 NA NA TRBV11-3 TGTGCCAGTAGCTTACGGGAAAAAACTGAAGCTTTCTTT CASSLREKTEAFF
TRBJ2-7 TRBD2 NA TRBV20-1 TGCAGTGCCCACTTCCGGAGACTAGCGACCTACAAGCGGTACTTC CSAHFRRLATYKRYF
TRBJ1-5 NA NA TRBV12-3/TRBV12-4 TGTGCCAGCATTAACGATGGGGGCTCGCCCCAGCATTTT CASINDGGSPQHF
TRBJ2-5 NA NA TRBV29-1 TGCGGCGTTGATGTGGGGGCCCGAGAGACACAGTACTTC CGVDVGARETQYF
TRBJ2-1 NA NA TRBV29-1 TGCAGCGTTGAGGGGCAGGCCGGACAGTTCTTC CSVEGQAGQFF
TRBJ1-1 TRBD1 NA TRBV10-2 TGCACCAGCAGGAACAGGGGGCTGACCGAGAACAGTGAAGCTTTCTTT CTSRNRGLTENSEAFF
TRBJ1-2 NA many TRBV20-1 TGCAGTGCTAGAGATTTGCCGACGGCCTATGGCTACACCTTC CSARDLPTAYGYTF
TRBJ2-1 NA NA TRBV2 TGTGCCAGCATGGGAGCCGGGTACGAGCAGTTCTTC CASMGAGYEQFF
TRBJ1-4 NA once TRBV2 TGTGCCAGCAAGGAGGGGGGAGTGGATGAAAAACTGTTTTTT CASKEGGVDEKLFF
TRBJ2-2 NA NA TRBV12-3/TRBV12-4 TGTGCCAGCAGTTCGGGACCAGCGTTCGGGGAGCTATTTTTT CASSSGPAFGELFF
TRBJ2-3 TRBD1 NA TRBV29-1 TGCAGCGTTGATGACAGGGGGCGTAAGGATACGCAGTATTTT CSVDDRGRKDTQYF
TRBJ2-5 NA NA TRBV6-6 TGTGCCAACAGTTGGGGGGACCGAGAGACACAGTACTTC CANSWGDRETQYF
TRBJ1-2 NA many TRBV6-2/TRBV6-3 TGTGCCAGCAGTTATAGGTCCCGGGGCTACACCTTC CASSYRSRGYTF
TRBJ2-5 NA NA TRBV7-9 TGTGCCAGCAGCTCAGTAGGGGCTAACGGGAGTCGGGAGATCCAGTACTTC CASSSVGANGSREIQYF
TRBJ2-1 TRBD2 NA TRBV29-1 TGCAGCGTTGGGTACATGTTAGCGGGCGATTACAATGAGCAGTTCTTC CSVGYMLAGDYNEQFF
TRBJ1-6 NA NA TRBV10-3 TGTGCTCCACAGGGTGGCGATTCACCCCTCCACTTT CAPQGGDSPLHF
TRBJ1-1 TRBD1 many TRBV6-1 TGTGCCAGCAGTCTCTCGACAGGGAGATTGGCTTTCTTT CASSLSTGRLAFF
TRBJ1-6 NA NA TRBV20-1 TGCAGTGCTAGCCCGGCTGGGGTTGGTGGTTCACCCCTCCACTTT CSASPAGVGGSPLHF
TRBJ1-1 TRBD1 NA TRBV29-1 TGCAGCGCCTCGCCAGGGGGGGACACGGAAGCTTTATTT CSASPGGDTEALF
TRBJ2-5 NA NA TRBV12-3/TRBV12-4 TGTGCCAACAACCTGTCTCCTCAAGAGACCCAGTACTTC CANNLSPQETQYF
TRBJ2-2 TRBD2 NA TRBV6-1 TGTGACAGCAGTGAACTAGCGGGAGTCACCGGGGAAGTGTTTTTT CDSSELAGVTGEVFF
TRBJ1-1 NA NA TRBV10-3 TGTGACGCAAGGGGGGGGAGGAGTGAAGCTTTTTTT CDARGGRSEAFF
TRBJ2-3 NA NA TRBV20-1 TGCAGTGAAAGAGCACAACAGAGAATCACTGATACGCAATATTTT CSERAQQRITDTQYF
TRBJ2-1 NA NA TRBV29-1 TGCAGCGTTGGGTCCATGCTAACGGGCGATCACAATGAGCAGTTCTTC CSVGSMLTGDHNEQFF
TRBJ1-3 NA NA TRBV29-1 TGCATCGTCACGGACAGCGGTGGAAACGCCATATATTTT CIVTDSGGNAIYF
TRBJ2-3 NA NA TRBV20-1 TGCAGTGAGTGGAGGACATATGCTCAGTATTTT CSEWRTYAQYF
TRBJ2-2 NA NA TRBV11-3 TGTGCCAGCAGCTTAGCAGCCGACACCCGGGAGCTGCTTTTT CASSLAADTRELLF
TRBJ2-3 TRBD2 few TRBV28 TGTGCCAGCAGGGGACTAGCGGGAGCGAGAGATACGCAGTATTTT CASRGLAGARDTQYF